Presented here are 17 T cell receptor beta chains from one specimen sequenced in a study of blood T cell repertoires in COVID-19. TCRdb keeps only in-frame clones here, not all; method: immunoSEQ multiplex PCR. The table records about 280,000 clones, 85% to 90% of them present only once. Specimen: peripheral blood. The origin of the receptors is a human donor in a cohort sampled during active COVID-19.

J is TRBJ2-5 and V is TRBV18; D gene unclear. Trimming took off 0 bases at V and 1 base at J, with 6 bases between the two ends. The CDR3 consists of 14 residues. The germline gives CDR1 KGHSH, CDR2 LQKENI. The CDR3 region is CASSPPETQETQYF. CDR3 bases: TGTGCCAGCTCACCACCGGAGACCCAAGAGACCCAGTACTTC. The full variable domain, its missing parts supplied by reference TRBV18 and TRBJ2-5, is NAGVMQNPRHLVRRRGQEARLRCSPMKGHSHVYWYRQLPEEGLKFMVYLQKENIIDESGMPKERFSAEFPKEGPSILRIQQVVRGDSAAYFCASSPPETQETQYFGPGTRLLVL.

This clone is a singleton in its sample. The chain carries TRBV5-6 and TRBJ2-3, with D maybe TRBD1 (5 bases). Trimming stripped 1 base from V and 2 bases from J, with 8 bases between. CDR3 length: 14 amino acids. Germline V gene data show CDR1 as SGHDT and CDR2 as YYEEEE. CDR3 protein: CASSLPGFTDTQYF. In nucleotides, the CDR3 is TGTGCCAGCAGCTTGCCAGGGTTCACAGATACGCAGTATTTT.

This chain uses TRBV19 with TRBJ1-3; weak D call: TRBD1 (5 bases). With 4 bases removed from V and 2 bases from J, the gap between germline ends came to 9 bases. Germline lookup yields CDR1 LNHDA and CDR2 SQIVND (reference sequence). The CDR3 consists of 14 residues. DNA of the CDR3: TGTGCCAGTAGTAAAGGAGGGGCTGGAAACACCATATATTTT. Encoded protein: CASSKGGAGNTIYF.

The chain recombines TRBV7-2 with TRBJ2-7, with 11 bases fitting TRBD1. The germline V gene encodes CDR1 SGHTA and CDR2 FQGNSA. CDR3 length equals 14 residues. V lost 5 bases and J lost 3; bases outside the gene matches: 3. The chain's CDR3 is CASSAGTGGYEQYF. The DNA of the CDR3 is TGTGCCAGCAGCGCCGGGACAGGGGGCTACGAGCAGTACTTC. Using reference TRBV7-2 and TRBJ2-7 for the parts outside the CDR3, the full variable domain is GAGVSQSPSNKVTEKGKDVELRCDPISGHTALYWYRQSLGQGLEFLIYFQGNSAPDKSGLPSDRFSAERTGGSVSTLTIQRTQQEDSAVYLCASSAGTGGYEQYFGPGTRLTVT.

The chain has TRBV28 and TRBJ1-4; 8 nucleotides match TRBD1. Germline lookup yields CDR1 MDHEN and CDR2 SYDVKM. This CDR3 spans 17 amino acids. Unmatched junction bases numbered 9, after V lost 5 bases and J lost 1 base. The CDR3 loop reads CASSTPGQGRTNEKLFF. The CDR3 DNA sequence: TGTGCCAGCAGTACTCCAGGACAGGGCAGAACTAATGAAAAACTGTTTTTT.

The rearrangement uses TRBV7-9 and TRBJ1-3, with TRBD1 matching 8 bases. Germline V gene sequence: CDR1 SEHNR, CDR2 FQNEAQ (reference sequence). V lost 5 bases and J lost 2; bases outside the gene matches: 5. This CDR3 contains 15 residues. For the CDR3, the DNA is TGTGCCAGCAGCCCGCAGGGGGCTGCTGGAAACACCATATATTTT. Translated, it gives CASSPQGAAGNTIYF.

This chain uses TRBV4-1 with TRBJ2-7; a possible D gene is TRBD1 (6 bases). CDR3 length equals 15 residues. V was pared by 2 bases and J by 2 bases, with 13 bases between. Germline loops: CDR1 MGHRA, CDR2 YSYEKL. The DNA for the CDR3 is TGCGCCAGCAGCCAATTGTGGGGACAAGCCTACGAGCAGTACTTC. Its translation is CASSQLWGQAYEQYF.

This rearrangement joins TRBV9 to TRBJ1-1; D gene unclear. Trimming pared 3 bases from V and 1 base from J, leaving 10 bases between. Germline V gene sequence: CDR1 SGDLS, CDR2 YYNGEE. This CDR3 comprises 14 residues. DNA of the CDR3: TGTGCCAGCAGCGCCGGAGACGGGAACACTGAAGCTTTCTTT. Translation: CASSAGDGNTEAFF. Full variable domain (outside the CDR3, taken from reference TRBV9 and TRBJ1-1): DSGVTQTPKHLITATGQRVTLRCSPRSGDLSVYWYQQSLDQGLQFLIQYYNGEERAKGNILERFSAQQFPDLHSELNLSSLELGDSALYFCASSAGDGNTEAFFGQGTRLTVV.

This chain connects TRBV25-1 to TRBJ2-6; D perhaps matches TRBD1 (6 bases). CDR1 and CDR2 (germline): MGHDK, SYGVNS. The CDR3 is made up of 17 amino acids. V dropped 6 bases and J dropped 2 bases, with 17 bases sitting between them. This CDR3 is CASRRGTGRPGANVLTF. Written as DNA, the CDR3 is TGTGCCAGCAGGAGGGGTACAGGGCGCCCTGGGGCCAACGTCCTGACTTTC.

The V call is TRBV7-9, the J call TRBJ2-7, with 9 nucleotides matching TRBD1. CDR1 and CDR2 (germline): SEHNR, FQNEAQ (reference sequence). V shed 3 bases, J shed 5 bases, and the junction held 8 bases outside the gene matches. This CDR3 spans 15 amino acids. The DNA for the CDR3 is TGTGCCAGCAGCTTCACGGACAGGGGCGGGCACGAGCAGTACTTC. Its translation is CASSFTDRGGHEQYF.

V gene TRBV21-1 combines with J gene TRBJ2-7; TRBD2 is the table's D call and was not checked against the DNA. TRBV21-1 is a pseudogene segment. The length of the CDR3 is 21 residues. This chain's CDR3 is CASSKGPRGHPGPDQPGEQYF. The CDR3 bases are TGTGCCAGCAGCAAAGGCCCCAGAGGTCACCCAGGACCGGACCAACCGGGGGAGCAGTACTTC.

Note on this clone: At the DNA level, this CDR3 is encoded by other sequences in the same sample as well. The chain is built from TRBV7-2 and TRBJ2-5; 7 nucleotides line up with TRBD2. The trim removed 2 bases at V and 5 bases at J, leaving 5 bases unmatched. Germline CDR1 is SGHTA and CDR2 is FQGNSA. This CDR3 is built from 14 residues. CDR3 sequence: CASSLSGRGETQYF. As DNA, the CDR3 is TGTGCCAGCAGCTTAAGTGGGAGGGGCGAGACCCAGTACTTC.

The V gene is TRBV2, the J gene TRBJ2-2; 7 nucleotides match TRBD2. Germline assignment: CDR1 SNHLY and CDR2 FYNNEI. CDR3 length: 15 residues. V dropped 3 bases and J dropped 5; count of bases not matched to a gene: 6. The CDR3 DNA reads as TGTGCCAGCAGTGAGAGATGGGGGGGAACCGGGGAGCTGTTTTTT. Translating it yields CASSERWGGTGELFF.

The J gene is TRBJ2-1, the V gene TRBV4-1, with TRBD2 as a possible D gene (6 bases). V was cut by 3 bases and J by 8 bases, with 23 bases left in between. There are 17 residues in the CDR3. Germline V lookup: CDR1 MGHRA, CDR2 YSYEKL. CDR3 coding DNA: TGCGCCAGCAGCCACTCTGAAACTAGAGTGGGCGGGGATGAGCAGTTCTTC. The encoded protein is CASSHSETRVGGDEQFF.

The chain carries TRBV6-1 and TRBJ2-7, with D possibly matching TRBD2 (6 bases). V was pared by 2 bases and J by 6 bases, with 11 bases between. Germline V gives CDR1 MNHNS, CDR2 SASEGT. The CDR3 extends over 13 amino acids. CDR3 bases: TGTGCCAGCAGTGAATTGAAAGCGGGCGAGCAGTACTTC. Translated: CASSELKAGEQYF.

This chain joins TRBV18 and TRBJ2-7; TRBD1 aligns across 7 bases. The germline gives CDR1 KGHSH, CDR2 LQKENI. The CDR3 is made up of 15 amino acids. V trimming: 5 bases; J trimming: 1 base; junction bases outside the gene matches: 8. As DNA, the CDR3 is TGTGCCAGCTCAGTGACGGGACAGACGTCCTACGAGCAGTACTTC. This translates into CASSVTGQTSYEQYF.

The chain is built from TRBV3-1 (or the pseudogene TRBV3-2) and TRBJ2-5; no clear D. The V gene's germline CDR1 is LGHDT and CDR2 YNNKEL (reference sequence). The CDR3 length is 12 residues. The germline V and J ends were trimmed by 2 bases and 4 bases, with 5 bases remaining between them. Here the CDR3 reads CASSQTRETQYF. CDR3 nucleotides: TGTGCCAGCAGCCAAACGAGAGAGACCCAGTACTTC.